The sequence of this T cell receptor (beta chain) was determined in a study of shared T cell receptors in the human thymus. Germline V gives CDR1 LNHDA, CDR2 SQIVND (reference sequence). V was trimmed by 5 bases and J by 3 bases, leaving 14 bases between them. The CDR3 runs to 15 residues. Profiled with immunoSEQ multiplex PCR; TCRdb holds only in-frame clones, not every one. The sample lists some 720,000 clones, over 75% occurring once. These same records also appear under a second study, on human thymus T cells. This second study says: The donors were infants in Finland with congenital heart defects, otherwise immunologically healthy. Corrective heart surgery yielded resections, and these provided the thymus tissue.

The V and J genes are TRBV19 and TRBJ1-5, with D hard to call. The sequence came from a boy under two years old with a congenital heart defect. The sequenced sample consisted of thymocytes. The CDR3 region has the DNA TGTGCCAGTAGTCGGGAGCAATGGCCCAATCAGCCCCAGCATTTT. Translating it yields CASSREQWPNQPQHF.